This T cell receptor beta chain derives from a study of T cell responses to AZD1222 COVID-19 vaccine. Generated by immunoSEQ multiplex PCR, the TCRdb table keeps only in-frame clones and is missing some. The table has under 300,000 clones, roughly 93% seen once. Germline CDR1 is KGHSH and CDR2 is LQKENI. The CDR3 has 13 amino acids. V gave up 3 bases and J gave up 5 bases, with 9 bases separating them. Study outcomes and limitations: The breadth and depth of Spike-specific TCRs increased once two AZD1222 doses had been given.

Points on this clone: Its antigen is not known.

This TCR was sampled from an adult in good health. The source was peripheral blood, collected on day 0 of AZD1222 vaccination. The chain links TRBV18 to TRBJ2-3; D not certain. The CDR3 here is CASSPGAEDTQYF. CDR3 in DNA: TGTGCCAGCTCACCCGGAGCAGAAGATACGCAGTATTTT.